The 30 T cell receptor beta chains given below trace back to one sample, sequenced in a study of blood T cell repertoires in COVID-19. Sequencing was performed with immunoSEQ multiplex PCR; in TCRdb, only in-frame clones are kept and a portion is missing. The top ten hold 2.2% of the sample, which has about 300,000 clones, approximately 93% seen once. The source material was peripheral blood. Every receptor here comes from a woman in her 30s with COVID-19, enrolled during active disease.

In DNA, the CDR3 is TGTGCCACCAGCAGAGAACAGCGGGGGACCTACGAGCAGTACTTC. Protein sequence: CATSREQRGTYEQYF. The V call is TRBV15, the J call TRBJ2-7; 8 bases align to TRBD2. The CDR3 is made up of 15 amino acids. Per germline, CDR1 LNHNV and CDR2 YYDKDF (reference sequence). V shed 0 bases and J 2 bases; nucleotides not matched to a gene: 3. Together with reference TRBV15 and TRBJ2-7, the CDR3 gives the full variable domain: DAMVIQNPRYQVTQFGKPVTLSCSQTLNHNVMYWYQQKSSQAPKLLFHYYDKDFNNEADTPDNFQSRRPNTSFCFLDIRSPGLGDTAMYLCATSREQRGTYEQYFGPGTRLTVT.

The CDR3 DNA reads as TGTGCCAGCAGCTTAGACCTAAATTCACCCCTCCACTTT. Its translation: CASSLDLNSPLHF. The J gene is TRBJ1-6, the V gene TRBV11-3; D gene unclear. The CDR3 sequence is 13 residues long. Trimming cost V 0 bases and J 7 bases, with 4 bases left between them. Looked up from germline, CDR1 is SGHNT and CDR2 is YENEEA.

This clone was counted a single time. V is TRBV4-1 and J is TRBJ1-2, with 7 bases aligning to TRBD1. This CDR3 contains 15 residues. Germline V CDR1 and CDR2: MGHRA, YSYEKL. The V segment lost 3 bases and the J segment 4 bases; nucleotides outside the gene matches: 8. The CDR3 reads CASSQPGTAVYGYTF. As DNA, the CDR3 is TGCGCCAGCAGCCAGCCCGGGACAGCCGTCTATGGCTACACCTTC.

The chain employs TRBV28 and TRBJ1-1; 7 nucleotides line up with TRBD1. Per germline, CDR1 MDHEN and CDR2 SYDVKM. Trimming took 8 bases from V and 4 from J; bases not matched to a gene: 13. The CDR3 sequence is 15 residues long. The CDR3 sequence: CASQQGTGVGTEAFF. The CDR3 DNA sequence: TGTGCCAGCCAACAGGGGACCGGGGTGGGCACTGAAGCTTTCTTT. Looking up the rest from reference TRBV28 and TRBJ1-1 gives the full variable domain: DVKVTQSSRYLVKRTGEKVFLECVQDMDHENMFWYRQDPGLGLRLIYFSYDVKMKEKGDIPEGYSVSREKKERFSLILESASTNQTSMYLCASQQGTGVGTEAFFGQGTRLTVV.

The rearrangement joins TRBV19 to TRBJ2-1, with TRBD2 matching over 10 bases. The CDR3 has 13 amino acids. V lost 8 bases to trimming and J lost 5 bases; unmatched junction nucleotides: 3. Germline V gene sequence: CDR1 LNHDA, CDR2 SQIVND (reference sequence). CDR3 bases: TGTGCCAGTTTAGGACTAGCGGACAATGAGCAGTTCTTC. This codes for CASLGLADNEQFF.

The CDR3: CASSLGGRGQRYTF. CDR3 bases: TGTGCCAGCAGCTTGGGTGGCAGGGGGCAACGCTACACCTTC. V is TRBV5-6 and J is TRBJ1-2; TRBD1 matches at 8 bases. The V gene end was trimmed by 0 bases and the J gene end by 9 bases; junction bases not matched to a gene: 7. The length of the CDR3 is 14 residues. Germline-derived CDR1 and CDR2 are SGHDT and YYEEEE.

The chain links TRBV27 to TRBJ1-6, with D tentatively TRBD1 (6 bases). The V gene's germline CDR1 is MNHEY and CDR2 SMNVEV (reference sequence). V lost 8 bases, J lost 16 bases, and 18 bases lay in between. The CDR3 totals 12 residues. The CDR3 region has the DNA TGTGCCAGCGGATCATGGGGACATGAACTCCACTTT. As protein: CASGSWGHELHF.

The CDR3 DNA follows: TGCGCCAGCGAATTAGGGACTAGCGGGAGCGTCGGCGCAGATACGCAGTATTTT. It translates to CASELGTSGSVGADTQYF. The chain is built from TRBV5-1 and TRBJ2-3; 14 bases match TRBD2. J gave up 4 bases and V 7 bases, and 14 bases lay outside the gene matches. Germline CDR1 and CDR2: SGHRS and YFSETQ. The CDR3 is 18 residues long.

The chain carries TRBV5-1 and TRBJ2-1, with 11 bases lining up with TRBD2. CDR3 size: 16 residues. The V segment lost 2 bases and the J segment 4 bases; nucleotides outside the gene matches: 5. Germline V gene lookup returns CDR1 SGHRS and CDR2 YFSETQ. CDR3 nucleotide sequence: TGCGCCAGCAGCTTAACTAGCGGGAGTAAATACAATGAGCAGTTCTTC. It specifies CASSLTSGSKYNEQFF.

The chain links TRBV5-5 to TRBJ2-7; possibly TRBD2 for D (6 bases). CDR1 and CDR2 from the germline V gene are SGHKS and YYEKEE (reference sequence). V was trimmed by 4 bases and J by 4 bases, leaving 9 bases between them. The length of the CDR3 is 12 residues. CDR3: CASSGAGYEQYF. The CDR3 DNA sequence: TGTGCCAGCAGCGGGGCGGGGTACGAGCAGTACTTC.

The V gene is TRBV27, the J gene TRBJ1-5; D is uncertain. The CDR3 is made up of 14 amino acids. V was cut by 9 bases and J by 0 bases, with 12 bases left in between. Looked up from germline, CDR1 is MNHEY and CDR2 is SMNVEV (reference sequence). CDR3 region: CASHQVYSNQPQHF. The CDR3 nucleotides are TGTGCCAGTCACCAGGTGTATAGCAATCAGCCCCAGCATTTT.

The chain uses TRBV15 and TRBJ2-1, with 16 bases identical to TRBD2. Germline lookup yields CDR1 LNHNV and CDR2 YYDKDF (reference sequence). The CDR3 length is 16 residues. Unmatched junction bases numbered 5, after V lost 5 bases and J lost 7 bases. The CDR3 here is CATSRGLAGGRNEQFF. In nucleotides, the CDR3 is TGTGCCACCAGCCGGGGACTAGCGGGAGGGAGGAATGAGCAGTTCTTC.

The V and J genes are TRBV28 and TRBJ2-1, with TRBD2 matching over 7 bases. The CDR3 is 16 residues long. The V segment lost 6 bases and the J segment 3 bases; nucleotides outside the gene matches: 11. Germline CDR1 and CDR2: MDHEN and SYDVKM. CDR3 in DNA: TGTGCCAGCAGCTTCCGTGGGCTAGCGGTCTACAATGAGCAGTTCTTC. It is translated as CASSFRGLAVYNEQFF.

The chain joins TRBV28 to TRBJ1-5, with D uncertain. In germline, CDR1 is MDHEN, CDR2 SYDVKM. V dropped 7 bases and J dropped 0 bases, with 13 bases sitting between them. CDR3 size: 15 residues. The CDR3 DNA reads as TGTGCCAGCACCGCCCCTAGCCTTAGCAATCAGCCCCAGCATTTT. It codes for CASTAPSLSNQPQHF.

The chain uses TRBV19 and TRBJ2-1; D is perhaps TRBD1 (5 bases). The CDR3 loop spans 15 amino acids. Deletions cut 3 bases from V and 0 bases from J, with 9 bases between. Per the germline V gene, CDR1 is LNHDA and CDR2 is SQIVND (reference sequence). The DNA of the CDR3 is TGTGCCAGTAGTATCGGACAAAGCTCCTACAATGAGCAGTTCTTC. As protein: CASSIGQSSYNEQFF.

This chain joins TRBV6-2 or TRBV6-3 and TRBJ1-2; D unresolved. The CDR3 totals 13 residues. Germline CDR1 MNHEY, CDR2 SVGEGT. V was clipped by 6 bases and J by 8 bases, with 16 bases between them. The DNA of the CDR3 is TGTGCCAGCAGCCAGGCGGCAGATTTCGGCTACACCTTC. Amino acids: CASSQAADFGYTF.

CDR3: CASSTTQGGREKLFF. The CDR3 nucleotides read TGTGCCAGCAGTACGACCCAGGGGGGCAGGGAAAAACTGTTTTTT. V is TRBV27 and J is TRBJ1-4; TRBD1 aligns across 7 bases. The V gene end was trimmed by 5 bases and the J gene end by 8 bases; junction bases not matched to a gene: 11. In germline, CDR1 is MNHEY, CDR2 SMNVEV (reference sequence). This CDR3 spans 15 amino acids.

CDR3 amino acids: CASSPRAFNEQFF. The CDR3 DNA is TGTGCCAGCAGCCCCAGGGCGTTCAATGAGCAGTTCTTC. V gene TRBV9 combines with J gene TRBJ2-1, with a weak D call TRBD1 (5 bases). V dropped 4 bases and J dropped 6 bases, with 11 bases sitting between them. The CDR3 length is 13 residues. CDR1 and CDR2 from the germline V gene are SGDLS and YYNGEE.

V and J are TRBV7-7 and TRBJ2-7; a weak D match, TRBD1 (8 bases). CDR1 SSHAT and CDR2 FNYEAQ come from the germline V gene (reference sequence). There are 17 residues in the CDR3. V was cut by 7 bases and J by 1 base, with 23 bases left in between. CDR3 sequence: CASKRDRISGSSYEQYF. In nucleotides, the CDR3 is TGTGCCAGCAAGCGGGACAGGATTAGCGGGTCTTCCTACGAGCAGTACTTC.

The CDR3 is CASSQRSGRVLEQYF. The CDR3 nucleotides read TGTGCCAGCAGCCAACGTAGCGGGAGGGTTTTAGAGCAGTACTTC. V gene TRBV7-9 combines with J gene TRBJ2-7, with 11 positions matching TRBD2. Germline V gives CDR1 SEHNR, CDR2 FQNEAQ (reference sequence). The CDR3 runs to 15 residues. Unmatched junction bases numbered 10, after V lost 5 bases and J lost 7 bases.

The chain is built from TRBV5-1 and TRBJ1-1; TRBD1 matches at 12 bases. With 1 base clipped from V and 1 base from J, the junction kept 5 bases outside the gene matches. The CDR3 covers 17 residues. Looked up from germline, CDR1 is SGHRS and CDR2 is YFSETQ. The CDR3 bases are TGCGCCAGCAGCTTGTCGGGGGACAGGGGGCGGAACACTGAAGCTTTCTTT. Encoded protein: CASSLSGDRGRNTEAFF. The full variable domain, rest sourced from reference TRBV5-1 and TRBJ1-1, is KAGVTQTPRYLIKTRGQQVTLSCSPISGHRSVSWYQQTPGQGLQFLFEYFSETQRNKGNFPGRFSGRQFSNSRSEMNVSTLELGDSALYLCASSLSGDRGRNTEAFFGQGTRLTVV.

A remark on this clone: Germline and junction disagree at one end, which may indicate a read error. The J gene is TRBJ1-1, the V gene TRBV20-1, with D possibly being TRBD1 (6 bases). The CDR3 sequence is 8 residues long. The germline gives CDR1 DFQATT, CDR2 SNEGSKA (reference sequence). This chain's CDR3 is CSAYNRVF. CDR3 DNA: TGCAGTGCTTATAACAGGGTATTT.

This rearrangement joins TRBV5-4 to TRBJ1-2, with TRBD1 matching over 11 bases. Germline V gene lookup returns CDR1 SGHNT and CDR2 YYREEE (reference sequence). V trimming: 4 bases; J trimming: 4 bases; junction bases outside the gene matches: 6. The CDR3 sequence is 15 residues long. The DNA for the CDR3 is TGTGCCAGCAGCCCCGGACAGGGGGCCCGCTATGGCTACACCTTC. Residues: CASSPGQGARYGYTF.

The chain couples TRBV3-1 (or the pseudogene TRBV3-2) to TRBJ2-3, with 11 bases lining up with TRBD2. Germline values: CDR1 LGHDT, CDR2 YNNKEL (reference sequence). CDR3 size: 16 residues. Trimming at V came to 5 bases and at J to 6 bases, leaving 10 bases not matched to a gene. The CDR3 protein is CASSAGTSGNWDTQYF. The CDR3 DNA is TGTGCCAGCAGCGCCGGGACTAGCGGAAATTGGGATACGCAGTATTTT.

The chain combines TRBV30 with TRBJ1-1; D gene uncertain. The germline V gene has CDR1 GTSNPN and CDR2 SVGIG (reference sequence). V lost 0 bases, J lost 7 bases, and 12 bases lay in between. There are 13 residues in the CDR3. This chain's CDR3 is CAWSVRQVNEAFF. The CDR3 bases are TGTGCCTGGAGTGTACGTCAGGTCAATGAAGCTTTCTTT.

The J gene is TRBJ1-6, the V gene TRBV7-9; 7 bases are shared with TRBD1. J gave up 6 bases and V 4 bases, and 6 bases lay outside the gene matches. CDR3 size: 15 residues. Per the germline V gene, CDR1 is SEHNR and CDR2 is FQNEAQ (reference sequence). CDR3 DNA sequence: TGTGCCAGCAGCTCGACAGGGTCGAGTAATTCACCCCTCCACTTT. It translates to CASSSTGSSNSPLHF.

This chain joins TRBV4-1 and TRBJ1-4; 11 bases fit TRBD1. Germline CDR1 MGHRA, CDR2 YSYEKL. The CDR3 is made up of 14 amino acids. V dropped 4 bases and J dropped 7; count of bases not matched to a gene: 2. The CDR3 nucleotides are TGCGCCAGCAGCCCCGGGACAGGGGGTGAAAAACTGTTTTTT. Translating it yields CASSPGTGGEKLFF.

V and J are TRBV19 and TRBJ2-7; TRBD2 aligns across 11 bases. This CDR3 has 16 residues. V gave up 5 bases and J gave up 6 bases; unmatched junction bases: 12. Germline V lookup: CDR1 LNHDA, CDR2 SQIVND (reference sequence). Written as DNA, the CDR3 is TGTGCCAGTAGTGCCCGATCACTAGCGGGAGTCGGCGAGCAGTACTTC. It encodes CASSARSLAGVGEQYF.

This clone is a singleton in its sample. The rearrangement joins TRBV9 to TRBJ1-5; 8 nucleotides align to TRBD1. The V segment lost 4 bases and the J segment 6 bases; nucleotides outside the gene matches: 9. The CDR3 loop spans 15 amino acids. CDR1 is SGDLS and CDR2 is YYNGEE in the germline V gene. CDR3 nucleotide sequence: TGTGCCAGCAGCCCCGGACAGGGTCCTGGTCAGCCCCAGCATTTT. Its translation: CASSPGQGPGQPQHF.

The CDR3 nucleotides read TGTGCCAGCAGTTTTGAGAGCGGGCCGTACACTGAAGCTTTCTTT. Translated, it gives CASSFESGPYTEAFF. The chain uses TRBV27 and TRBJ1-1, with D unresolved. The CDR3 covers 15 residues. Per germline, CDR1 MNHEY and CDR2 SMNVEV (reference sequence). V dropped 3 bases and J dropped 3 bases, with 14 bases sitting between them.